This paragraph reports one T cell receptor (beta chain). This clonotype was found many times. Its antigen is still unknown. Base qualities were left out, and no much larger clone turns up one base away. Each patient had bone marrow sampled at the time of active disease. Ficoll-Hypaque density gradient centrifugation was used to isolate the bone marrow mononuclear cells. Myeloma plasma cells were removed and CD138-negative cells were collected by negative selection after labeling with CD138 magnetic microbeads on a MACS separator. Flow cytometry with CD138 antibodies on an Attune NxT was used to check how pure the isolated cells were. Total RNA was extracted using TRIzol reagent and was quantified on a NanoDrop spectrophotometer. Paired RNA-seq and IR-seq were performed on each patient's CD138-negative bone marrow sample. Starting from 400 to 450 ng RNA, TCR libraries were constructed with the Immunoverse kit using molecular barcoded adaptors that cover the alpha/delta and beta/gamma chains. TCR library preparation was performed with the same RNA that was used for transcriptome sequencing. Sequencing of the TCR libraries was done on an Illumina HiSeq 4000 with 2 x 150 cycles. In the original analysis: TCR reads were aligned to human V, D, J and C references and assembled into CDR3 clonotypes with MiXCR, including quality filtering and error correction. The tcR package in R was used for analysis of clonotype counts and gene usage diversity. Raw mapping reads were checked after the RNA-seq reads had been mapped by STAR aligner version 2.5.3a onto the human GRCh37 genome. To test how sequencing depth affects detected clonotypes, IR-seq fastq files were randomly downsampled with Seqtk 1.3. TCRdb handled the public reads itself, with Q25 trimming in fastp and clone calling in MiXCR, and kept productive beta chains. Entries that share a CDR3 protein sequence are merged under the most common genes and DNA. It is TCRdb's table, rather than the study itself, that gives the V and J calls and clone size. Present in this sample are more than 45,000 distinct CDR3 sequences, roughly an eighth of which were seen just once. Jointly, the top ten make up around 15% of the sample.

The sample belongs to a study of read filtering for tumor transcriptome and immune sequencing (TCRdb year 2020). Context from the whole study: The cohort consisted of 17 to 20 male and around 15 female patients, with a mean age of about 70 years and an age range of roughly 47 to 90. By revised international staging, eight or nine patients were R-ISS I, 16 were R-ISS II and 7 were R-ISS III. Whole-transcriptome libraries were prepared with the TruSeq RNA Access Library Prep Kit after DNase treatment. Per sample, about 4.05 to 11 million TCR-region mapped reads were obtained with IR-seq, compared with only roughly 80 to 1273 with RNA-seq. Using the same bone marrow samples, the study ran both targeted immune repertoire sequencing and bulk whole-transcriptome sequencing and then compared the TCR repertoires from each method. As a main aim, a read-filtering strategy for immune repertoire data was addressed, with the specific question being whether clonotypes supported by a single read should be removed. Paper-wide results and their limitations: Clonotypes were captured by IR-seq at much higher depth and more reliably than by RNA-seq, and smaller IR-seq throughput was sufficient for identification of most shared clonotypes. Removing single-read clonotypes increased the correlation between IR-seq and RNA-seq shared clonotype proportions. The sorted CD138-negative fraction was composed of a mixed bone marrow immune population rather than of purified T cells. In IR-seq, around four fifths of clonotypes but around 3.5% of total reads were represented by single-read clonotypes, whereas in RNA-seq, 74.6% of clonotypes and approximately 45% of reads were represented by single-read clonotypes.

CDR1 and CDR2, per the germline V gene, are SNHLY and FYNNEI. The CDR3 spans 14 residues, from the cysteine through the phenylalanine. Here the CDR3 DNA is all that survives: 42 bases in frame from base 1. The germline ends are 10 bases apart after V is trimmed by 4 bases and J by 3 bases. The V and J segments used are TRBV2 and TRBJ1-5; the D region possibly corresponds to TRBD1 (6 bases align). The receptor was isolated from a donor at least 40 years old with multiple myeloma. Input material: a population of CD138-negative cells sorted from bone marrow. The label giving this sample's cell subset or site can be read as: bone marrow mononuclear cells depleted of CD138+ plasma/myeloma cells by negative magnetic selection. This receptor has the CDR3 CASSGTDNNQPQHF. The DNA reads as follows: TGTGCCAGCAGTGGGACAGACAACAATCAGCCCCAGCATTTT.